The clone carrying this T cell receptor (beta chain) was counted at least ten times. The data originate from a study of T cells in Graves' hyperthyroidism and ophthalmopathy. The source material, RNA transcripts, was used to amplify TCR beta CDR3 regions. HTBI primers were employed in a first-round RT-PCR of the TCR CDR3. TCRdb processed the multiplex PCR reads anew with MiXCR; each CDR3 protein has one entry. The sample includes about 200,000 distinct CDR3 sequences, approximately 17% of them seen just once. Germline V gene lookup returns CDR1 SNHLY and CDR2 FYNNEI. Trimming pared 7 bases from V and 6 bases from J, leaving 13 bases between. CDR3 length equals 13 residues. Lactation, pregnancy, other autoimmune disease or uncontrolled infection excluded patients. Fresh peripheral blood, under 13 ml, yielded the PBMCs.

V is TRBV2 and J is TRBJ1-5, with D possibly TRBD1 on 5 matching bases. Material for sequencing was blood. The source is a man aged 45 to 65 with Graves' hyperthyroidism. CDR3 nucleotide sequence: TGTGCCAGCAACCGGGAAGGGGTTCAGCCCCAGCATTTT. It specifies CASNREGVQPQHF.